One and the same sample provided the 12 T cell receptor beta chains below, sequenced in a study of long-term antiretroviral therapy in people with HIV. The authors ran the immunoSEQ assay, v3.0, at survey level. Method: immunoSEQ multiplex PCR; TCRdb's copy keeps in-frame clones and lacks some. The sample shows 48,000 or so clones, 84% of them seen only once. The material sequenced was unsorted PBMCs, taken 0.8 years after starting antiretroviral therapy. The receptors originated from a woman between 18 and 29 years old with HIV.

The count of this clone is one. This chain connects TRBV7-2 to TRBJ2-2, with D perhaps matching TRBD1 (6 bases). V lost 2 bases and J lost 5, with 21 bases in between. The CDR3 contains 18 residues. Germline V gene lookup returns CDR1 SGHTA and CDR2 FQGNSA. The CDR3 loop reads CASSLSTGFRRGTGELFF. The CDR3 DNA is TGTGCCAGCAGCTTAAGCACAGGGTTTCGGCGAGGAACCGGGGAGCTGTTTTTT.

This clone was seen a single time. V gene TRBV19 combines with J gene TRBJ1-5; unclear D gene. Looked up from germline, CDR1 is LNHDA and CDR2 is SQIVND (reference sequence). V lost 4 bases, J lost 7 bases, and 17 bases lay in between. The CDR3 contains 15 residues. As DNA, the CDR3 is TGTGCCAGTAGTAAAACCCAGGTAGATAGACAGCCCCAGCATTTT. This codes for CASSKTQVDRQPQHF.

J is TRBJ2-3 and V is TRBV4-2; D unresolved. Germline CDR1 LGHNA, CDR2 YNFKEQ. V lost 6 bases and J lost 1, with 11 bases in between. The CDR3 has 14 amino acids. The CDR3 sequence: CASSGWSGTDTQYF. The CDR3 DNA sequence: TGTGCCAGCAGTGGGTGGTCGGGCACAGATACGCAGTATTTT.

The CDR3 here is CASSQGQGGTEAFF. As DNA, the CDR3 is TGTGCCAGCAGCCAAGGGCAGGGGGGCACTGAAGCTTTCTTT. The J gene is TRBJ1-1, the V gene TRBV14; 7 bases agree with TRBD1. This CDR3 has 14 amino acids. V lost 1 base to trimming and J lost 4 bases; unmatched junction nucleotides: 3. The germline CDR1 and CDR2 sequences are SGHDN and FVKESK. The whole variable domain, filled in from reference TRBV14 and TRBJ1-1, reads EAGVTQFPSHSVIEKGQTVTLRCDPISGHDNLYWYRRVMGKEIKFLLHFVKESKQDESGMPNNRFLAERTGGTYSTLKVQPAELEDSGVYFCASSQGQGGTEAFFGQGTRLTVV.

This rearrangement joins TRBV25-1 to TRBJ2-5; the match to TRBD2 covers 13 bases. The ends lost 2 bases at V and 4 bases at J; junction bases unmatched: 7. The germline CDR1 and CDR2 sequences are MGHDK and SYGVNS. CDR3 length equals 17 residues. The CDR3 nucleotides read TGTGCCAGCAGTGAACCCCCGAGACTAGCGGGAGGAGAGACCCAGTACTTC. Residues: CASSEPPRLAGGETQYF. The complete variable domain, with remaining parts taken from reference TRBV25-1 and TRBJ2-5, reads EADIYQTPRYLVIGTGKKITLECSQTMGHDKMYWYQQDPGMELHLIHYSYGVNSTEKGDLSSESTVSRIRTEHFPLTLESARPSHTSQYLCASSEPPRLAGGETQYFGPGTRLLVL.

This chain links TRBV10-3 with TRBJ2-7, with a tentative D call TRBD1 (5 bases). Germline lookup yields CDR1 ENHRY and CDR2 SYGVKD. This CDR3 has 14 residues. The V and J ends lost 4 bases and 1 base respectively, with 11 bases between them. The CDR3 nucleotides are TGTGCCATCAGTGCACAAGCAGGGTCCTACGAGCAGTACTTC. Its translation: CAISAQAGSYEQYF.

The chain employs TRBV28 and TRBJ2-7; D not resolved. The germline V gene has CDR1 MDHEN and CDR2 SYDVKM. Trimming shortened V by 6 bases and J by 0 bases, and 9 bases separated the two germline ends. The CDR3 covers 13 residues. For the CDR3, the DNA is TGTGCCAGCAGCCTTTTGTACTCCTACGAGCAGTACTTC. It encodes CASSLLYSYEQYF.

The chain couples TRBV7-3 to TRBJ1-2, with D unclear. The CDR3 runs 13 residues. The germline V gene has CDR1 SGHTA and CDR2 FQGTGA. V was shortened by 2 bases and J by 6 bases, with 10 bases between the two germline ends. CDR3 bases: TGTGCCAGCAGCTTAGACTGGGGTAATGGCTACACCTTC. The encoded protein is CASSLDWGNGYTF.

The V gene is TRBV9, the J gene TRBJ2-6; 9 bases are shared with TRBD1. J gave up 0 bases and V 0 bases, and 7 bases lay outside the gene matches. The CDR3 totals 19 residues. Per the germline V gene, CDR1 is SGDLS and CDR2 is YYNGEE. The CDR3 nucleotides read TGTGCCAGCAGCGTAGGGCAGGGACAGGGAATCTCTGGGGCCAACGTCCTGACTTTC. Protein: CASSVGQGQGISGANVLTF.

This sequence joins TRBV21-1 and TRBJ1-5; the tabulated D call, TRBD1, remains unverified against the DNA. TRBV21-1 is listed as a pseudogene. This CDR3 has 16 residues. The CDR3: CASSNPAGTANQPQHF. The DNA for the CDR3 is TGTGCCAGCAGCAATCCAGCTGGGACAGCAAATCAGCCCCAGCATTTT.

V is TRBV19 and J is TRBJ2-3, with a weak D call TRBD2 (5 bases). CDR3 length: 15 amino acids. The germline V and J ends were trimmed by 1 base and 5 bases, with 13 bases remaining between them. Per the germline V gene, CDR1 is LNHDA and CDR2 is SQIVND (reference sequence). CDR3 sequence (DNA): TGTGCCAGTAGTATAGTCGGACTGGCGGGAGATACGCAGTATTTT. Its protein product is CASSIVGLAGDTQYF.

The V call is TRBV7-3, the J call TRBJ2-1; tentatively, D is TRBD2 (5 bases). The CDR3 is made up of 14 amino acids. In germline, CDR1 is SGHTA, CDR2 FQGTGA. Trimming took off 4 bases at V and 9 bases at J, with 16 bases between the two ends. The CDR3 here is CASSSVASAGEQFF. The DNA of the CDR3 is TGTGCCAGCAGCTCAGTCGCTAGTGCGGGTGAGCAGTTCTTC.